This T cell receptor beta chain was observed in a study of T-cell memory formation after mild COVID-19. The study, taken as a whole, reports: Among clones peaking at day 37 in the second wave, SARS-CoV-2 specificity remained unconfirmed.

The CDR3 is 14 residues long. The V and J ends lost 1 base and 2 bases respectively, with 7 bases between them. CDR1 SGHRS and CDR2 YFSETQ come from the germline V gene. This clonotype appeared a few times. Antigen specificity is unknown. TCRdb re-derived calls from the 5' RACE reads in MiXCR, one entry per CDR3 protein. The sample holds under 300,000 distinct CDR3 sequences; roughly 17% are singletons and the top ten take 23%. The V call is TRBV5-1, the J call TRBJ2-4; tentatively, D is TRBD1 (6 bases). The sequenced sample consisted of PBMCs or a T cell subset sorted from them (not recorded which). This TCR came from a man aged 18 to 30 who had mild COVID-19 (a few samples of this study predate the infection). Cell type and time point are not known. The CDR3 coding sequence is TGCGCCAGCAGCTTGTGGGGGCCCAAAAACATTCAGTACTTC. It encodes CASSLWGPKNIQYF.